A single sample gave rise to the 16 T cell receptor beta chains below, sequenced in a study of vaccination and CD4 T cells after COVID-19. Cultured CD4+ T-cell DNA underwent Oncomine TCR Beta short-read sequencing. TCRdb itself ran the PCR reads through MiXCR, one entry per CDR3 protein. Of about 19,000 distinct CDR3 sequences detected, under 25% appear once; the ten largest clones hold 6% to 8%. The treatment is: approximately 11-day PBMC culture with coronavirus spike peptide pools or control peptides (ViraFEST assay). No antigens are known for them. The specimen sequenced was cultured CD4+ T cells from blood. Receptors were obtained from a human donor with COVID-19.

J is TRBJ2-3 and V is TRBV7-9; D gene unclear. The CDR3 spans 12 residues. The V end was cut by 3 bases, the J end by 9 bases, with 10 bases between. The germline V gene encodes CDR1 SEHNR and CDR2 FQNEAQ (reference sequence). The CDR3: CASSFVDKTQYF. The DNA for the CDR3 is TGTGCCAGCAGCTTTGTAGACAAGACGCAGTATTTT.

This clonotype has only a few counts. V and J are TRBV15 and TRBJ2-1; D is undetermined. Germline lookup yields CDR1 LNHNV and CDR2 YYDKDF (reference sequence). CDR3 size: 15 residues. Trimming took 5 bases from V and 7 from J, leaving 18 bases between them. As DNA, the CDR3 is TGTGCCACCAGCGCTAGTGGTTCCCCCCAGAATGAGCAGTTCTTC. Its translation is CATSASGSPQNEQFF.

The chain combines TRBV12-3 or TRBV12-4 with TRBJ1-2, with unresolved D. The germline V and J ends were trimmed by 3 bases and 4 bases, with 9 bases remaining between them. The CDR3 covers 13 residues. The CDR3 loop is CASSFGRSYGYTF. The CDR3 region has the DNA TGTGCCAGCAGTTTTGGCAGGTCCTATGGCTACACCTTC.

This chain joins TRBV20-1 and TRBJ2-2, with D possibly called TRBD1 or TRBD2 (7 bases each). The CDR3 contains 14 residues. Germline loops: CDR1 DFQATT, CDR2 SNEGSKA (reference sequence). Between the trimmed V and J ends, which lost 2 bases and 4 bases, there was a span of 11 bases. The CDR3 DNA sequence: TGCAGTGCTAGACAGGGGGAGGGCACCGGGGAGCTGTTTTTT. It encodes CSARQGEGTGELFF.

This clonotype showed up just a few times. This chain uses TRBV28 with TRBJ2-5; perhaps TRBD1 as D (6 bases). The CDR3 extends over 15 amino acids. V was cut by 5 bases and J by 5 bases, with 18 bases left in between. Per the germline V gene, CDR1 is MDHEN and CDR2 is SYDVKM. CDR3 region: CASSTRAGARETQYF. In DNA form, the CDR3 reads TGTGCCAGCAGTACGAGGGCAGGGGCACGGGAGACCCAGTACTTC.

The gene calls are TRBV19 and TRBJ2-7; possibly TRBD2 for D (7 bases). The CDR3 consists of 12 residues. Per germline, CDR1 LNHDA and CDR2 SQIVND (reference sequence). Trimming stripped 10 bases from V and 5 bases from J, with 15 bases between. The CDR3 is CATWGGDNEQYF. In DNA form, the CDR3 reads TGTGCCACCTGGGGAGGGGACAACGAGCAGTACTTC.

V is TRBV29-1 and J is TRBJ2-3; 11 nucleotides align to TRBD2. The ends lost 2 bases at V and 12 bases at J; junction bases unmatched: 7. CDR3 length equals 13 residues. The germline V gene has CDR1 SQVTM and CDR2 ANQGSEA. In DNA, the CDR3 is TGCAGCGTTGAACTTAGCGGGGGGGCAACACAGTATTTT. The encoded protein is CSVELSGGATQYF.

This clonotype was counted only a few times. CDR3 sequence: CASSLGSAATGEQFF. For the CDR3, the DNA is TGTGCCAGCAGCTTAGGCTCGGCAGCTACAGGTGAGCAGTTCTTC. V usage is TRBV11-3 and J usage is TRBJ2-1; D might be TRBD1 (5 bases). V lost 1 base and J 9 bases, leaving 16 bases between the germline ends. Germline V gene lookup returns CDR1 SGHNT and CDR2 YENEEA. There are 15 residues in the CDR3.

The chain uses TRBV12-1 and TRBJ2-1; the DNA was not used to check the table's D call, TRBD2. TRBV12-1 is classified as a pseudogene. The CDR3 spans 17 residues. The CDR3 sequence: CASSFGTSGGAGVLQFF. The CDR3 nucleotides read TGTGCCAGCAGCTTCGGGACTAGCGGGGGGGCCGGGGTTTTGCAGTTCTTC.

A few counts support this clonotype. This chain links TRBV12-3 or TRBV12-4 with TRBJ2-3; D may match TRBD1 or TRBD2 (5 bases each). V lost 7 bases to trimming and J lost 5 bases, with 13 bases between them. CDR3 length: 13 amino acids. The DNA for the CDR3 is TGTGCCAGCAACCCTTGGGACGGAGATACGCAGTATTTT. Translated, it gives CASNPWDGDTQYF.

The rearrangement uses TRBV7-6 and TRBJ2-5; TRBD2 agrees at 7 bases. The V gene's germline CDR1 is SGHVS and CDR2 FNYEAQ. V shed 1 base, J shed 6 bases, and the junction held 5 bases outside the gene matches. This CDR3 is built from 14 residues. DNA of the CDR3: TGTGCCAGCAGCTTAGGGACTAGAGGACAGACCCAGTACTTC. Residues: CASSLGTRGQTQYF.

The chain has TRBV11-1 and TRBJ2-2; 7 positions agree with TRBD2. The CDR3 is 14 amino acids. The ends lost 2 bases at V and 6 bases at J; junction bases unmatched: 3. Germline CDR1 is SGHAT and CDR2 is FQDESV (reference sequence). The CDR3 sequence: CASSLLSGSGELFF. In nucleotides, the CDR3 is TGTGCCAGCAGCTTACTTAGCGGGTCCGGGGAGCTGTTTTTT.

By share, this clonotype counts as medium-sized. This chain joins TRBV27 and TRBJ1-4; D not certain. The CDR3 length is 15 residues. Trimming shortened V by 2 bases and J by 8 bases, and 15 bases separated the two germline ends. Germline CDR1 and CDR2: MNHEY and SMNVEV (reference sequence). The CDR3, as DNA: TGTGCCAGCAGTTTAAGGCACCCGCCCGGGGAAAAACTGTTTTTT. Protein sequence: CASSLRHPPGEKLFF.

This clonotype came up a few times. The chain is built from TRBV5-5 and TRBJ2-3; perhaps D is TRBD1 or TRBD2 (6 bases each). Per the germline V gene, CDR1 is SGHKS and CDR2 is YYEKEE (reference sequence). Trimming took 3 bases from V and 0 from J, leaving 8 bases between them. CDR3 length equals 14 residues. The CDR3 region is CASSWGASTDTQYF. In nucleotides, the CDR3 is TGTGCCAGCAGCTGGGGGGCTAGCACAGATACGCAGTATTTT.

The CDR3 loop reads CASSLGVNEAFF. CDR3 coding DNA: TGTGCCAGCAGCCTTGGTGTAAATGAAGCTTTCTTT. V usage is TRBV5-4 and J usage is TRBJ1-1; no definite D call. CDR3 length: 12 residues. CDR1 and CDR2 (germline): SGHNT, YYREEE (reference sequence). V shed 4 bases and J shed 7 bases, with 11 bases lying between them.

The rearrangement links TRBV5-6 to TRBJ2-7; 8 bases are shared with TRBD1. The germline V gene has CDR1 SGHDT and CDR2 YYEEEE. The CDR3 sequence is 14 residues long. Unmatched junction bases numbered 4, after V lost 3 bases and J lost 2 bases. CDR3 protein: CASSWGQVTYEQYF. The CDR3 DNA reads TGTGCCAGCAGCTGGGGACAGGTAACCTACGAGCAGTACTTC.